The rows below give T cell receptor beta chains drawn from one sample of a study of early stage breast cancer tumors. TCRdb keeps only in-frame clones here, not all; method: immunoSEQ multiplex PCR. The data show about 24,000 clones, 60% to 70% seen once. The specimen was breast tumor tissue. All receptors come from a person in their 60s with breast cancer. CDR3s include the opening cysteine and the closing phenylalanine or tryptophan. The D gene is left open where the match is weak. Clone size is shown for a subset of rows, as once, few, many or a class of expanded clone.

>.|TRBJ2-1|TRBV4-1|few
TGCGCCAGCAGCCAAGGTTTCAGCGGGCCCTTCAATGAGCAGTTCTTC
CASSQGFSGPFNEQFF
>TRBD1|TRBJ1-2|TRBV7-1|.
TGTGCCAGCAGCTCGAACCAACTGGGGACAGGGGCTACGGGTTCTACGAAGTCTAACTATGGCTACACCTTC
CASSSNQLGTGATGSTKSNYGYTF
>TRBD1|TRBJ1-1|TRBV11-2|.
TGTGCCAGCAGCAAGGAGGGACAGATCGCTTTCTTT
CASSKEGQIAFF
>TRBD1|TRBJ1-1|TRBV7-2|.
TGTGCCAGCAGCTCCAGGGGGAGAACTGAAGCTTTCTTT
CASSSRGRTEAFF
>.|TRBJ2-7|TRBV7-9|.
TGTGCCAGCAGCGGAGACAGTTACGAGCAGTACTTC
CASSGDSYEQYF
>TRBD1|TRBJ2-5|TRBV11-3|few
TGTGCCAGCAGCCCTGGGGACAGGGAGGGGACCCAGTACTTC
CASSPGDREGTQYF
>.|TRBJ1-2|TRBV5-4|.
TGCGCCAGCAGCCAAGGGGAGGGGAGAGGCTATGGCTACACCTTC
CASSQGEGRGYGYTF
>.|TRBJ1-1|TRBV19|.
TGTGCCAGTAGTTGGCAGGAGAACACTGAAGCTTTCTTT
CASSWQENTEAFF
>TRBD2|TRBJ2-3|TRBV9|.
TGTGCCAGCAGCGTAGGCACTAGCGGCACAGATACGCAGTATTTT
CASSVGTSGTDTQYF
>TRBD2|TRBJ2-7|TRBV14|few
TGTGCCAGCATAGCGGGAGGTCCCCACTACGAGCAGTACTTC
CASIAGGPHYEQYF
>.|TRBJ2-7|TRBV7-9|.
TGTGCCAGCAGCCACCACTCGGTCGAGCAGTACTTC
CASSHHSVEQYF
>.|TRBJ2-4|TRBV19|.
TGTGCCAGTAGTATAGTTCAAGCCAAAAACATTCAGTACTTC
CASSIVQAKNIQYF
>.|TRBJ1-1|TRBV30|.
TGTGCCTGGAGTCCGAACCCAGGGTCCACTGAAGCTTTCTTT
CAWSPNPGSTEAFF
>TRBD1|TRBJ1-5|TRBV2|.
TGTGCCAGCAGTCCTGGACAGGGGCATCAGCCCCAGCATTTT
CASSPGQGHQPQHF
>TRBD1|TRBJ1-5|TRBV19|.
TGTGCCACCCCCTCCGACAGGGGTCGCAATCAGCCCCAGCATTTT
CATPSDRGRNQPQHF
>TRBD1|TRBJ1-4|TRBV27|.
TGTGCCAGCAGTTCTACGGGGACAGGGGGTGAAAAACTGTTTTTT
CASSSTGTGGEKLFF
>.|TRBJ1-2|TRBV12-5|.
TGTGCTAGTGGTTTGGAACACAGGGACGGCTACACCTTC
CASGLEHRDGYTF
>TRBD1|TRBJ1-2|TRBV28|.
TGTGCCAGCAGTTTAGGCGGGGACAGCTATGGCTACACCTTC
CASSLGGDSYGYTF
>.|TRBJ2-2|TRBV6-4|.
TGTGCCAGCAGTGACTCGAGTGTGAACGGGGAGCTGTTTTTT
CASSDSSVNGELFF
>.|TRBJ1-1|TRBV4-3|.
TGCGCCAGCAGCCAATTAGGACCGGGCGGGACTGAAGCTTTCTTT
CASSQLGPGGTEAFF
>.|TRBJ2-2|TRBV10-1|.
TGCGCCAGCAGTGTTGTAAAAACCGGGGAGCTGTTTTTT
CASSVVKTGELFF
>TRBD2|TRBJ2-7|TRBV7-2|.
TGTGCCAGCAGCCTGGGGACTAGCGGATCCCCCGGTAACGAGCAGTACTTC
CASSLGTSGSPGNEQYF
>.|TRBJ2-7|TRBV9|.
TGTGCCAGCAGCGTACAATCCAGCAGGGGGGCCGAGCAGTACTTC
CASSVQSSRGAEQYF
>TRBD2|TRBJ2-2|TRBV10-3|few
TGTGCCATCAGTGCAAGCGGGGGAAACACCGGGGAGCTGTTTTTT
CAISASGGNTGELFF
>.|TRBJ2-5|TRBV29-1|.
TGCAGCGTTGAAGATACGGTGGGCAGACAAGAGACCCAGTACTTC
CSVEDTVGRQETQYF
>TRBD1|TRBJ1-2|TRBV7-3|.
TGTGCCAGCAGCTTAGTTTTTGACAGGGGGACGGACTATGGCTACACCTTC
CASSLVFDRGTDYGYTF
>TRBD2|TRBJ2-5|TRBV5-1|.
TGCGCCAGCAGCTTGGCCGCGACTAGCCTGGGGGAGACCCAGTACTTC
CASSLAATSLGETQYF
>TRBD1|TRBJ1-2|TRBV9|.
TGTGCCAGCAGCTCACGACAGGGGGACTATGGCTACACCTTC
CASSSRQGDYGYTF
>.|TRBJ2-1|TRBV9|.
TGTGCCAGCAGCGTATCTCGGGATGAGCAGTTCTTC
CASSVSRDEQFF